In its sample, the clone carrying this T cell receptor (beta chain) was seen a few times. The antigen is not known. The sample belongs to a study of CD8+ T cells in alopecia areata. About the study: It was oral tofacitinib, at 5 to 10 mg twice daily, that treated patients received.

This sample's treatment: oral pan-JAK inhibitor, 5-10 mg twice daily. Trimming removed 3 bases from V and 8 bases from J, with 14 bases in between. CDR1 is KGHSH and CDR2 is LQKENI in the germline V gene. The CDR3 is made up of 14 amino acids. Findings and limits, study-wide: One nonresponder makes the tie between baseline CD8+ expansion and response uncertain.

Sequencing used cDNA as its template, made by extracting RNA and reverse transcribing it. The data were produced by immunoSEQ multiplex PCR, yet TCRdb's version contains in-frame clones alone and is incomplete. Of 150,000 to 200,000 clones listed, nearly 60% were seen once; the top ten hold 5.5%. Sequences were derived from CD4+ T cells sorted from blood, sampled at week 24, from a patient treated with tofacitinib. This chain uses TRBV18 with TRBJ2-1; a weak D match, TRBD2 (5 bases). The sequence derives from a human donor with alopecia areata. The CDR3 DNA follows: TGTGCCAGCTCACCGGCGGGTCTGTTCGATGAGCAGTTCTTC. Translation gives CASSPAGLFDEQFF.